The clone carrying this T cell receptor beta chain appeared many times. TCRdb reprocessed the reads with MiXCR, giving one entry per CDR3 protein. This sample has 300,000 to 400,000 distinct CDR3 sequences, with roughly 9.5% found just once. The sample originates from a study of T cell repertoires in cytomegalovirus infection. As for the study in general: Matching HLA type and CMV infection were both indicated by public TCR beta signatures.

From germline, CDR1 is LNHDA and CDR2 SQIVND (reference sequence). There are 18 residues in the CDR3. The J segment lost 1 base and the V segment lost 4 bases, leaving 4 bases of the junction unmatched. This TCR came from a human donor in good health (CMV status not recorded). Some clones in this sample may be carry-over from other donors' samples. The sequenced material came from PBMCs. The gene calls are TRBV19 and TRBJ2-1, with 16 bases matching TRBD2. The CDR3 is CASSKGLAGGGSYNEQFF. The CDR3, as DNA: TGTGCCAGTAGTAAGGGACTAGCGGGAGGGGGGTCCTACAATGAGCAGTTCTTC. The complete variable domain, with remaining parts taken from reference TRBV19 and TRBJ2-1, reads DGGITQSPKYLFRKEGQNVTLSCEQNLNHDAMYWYRQDPGQGLRLIYYSQIVNDFQKGDIAEGYSVSREKKESFPLTVTSAQKNPTAFYLCASSKGLAGGGSYNEQFFGPGTRLTVL.